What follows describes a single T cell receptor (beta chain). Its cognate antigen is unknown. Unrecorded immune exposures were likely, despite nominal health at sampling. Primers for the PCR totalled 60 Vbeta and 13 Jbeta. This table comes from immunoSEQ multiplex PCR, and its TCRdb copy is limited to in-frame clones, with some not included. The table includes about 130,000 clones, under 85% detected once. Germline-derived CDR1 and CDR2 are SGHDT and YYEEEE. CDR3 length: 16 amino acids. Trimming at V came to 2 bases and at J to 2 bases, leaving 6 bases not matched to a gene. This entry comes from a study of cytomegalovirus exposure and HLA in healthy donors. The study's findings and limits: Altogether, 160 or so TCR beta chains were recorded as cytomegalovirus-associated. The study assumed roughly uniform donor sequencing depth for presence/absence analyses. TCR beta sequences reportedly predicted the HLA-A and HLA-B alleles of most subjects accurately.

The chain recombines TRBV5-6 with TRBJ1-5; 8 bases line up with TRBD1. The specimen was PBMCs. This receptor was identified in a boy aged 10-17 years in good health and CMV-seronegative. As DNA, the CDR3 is TGTGCCAGCAGCTTATTTCGGGACAGGCGCAATCAGCCCCAGCATTTT. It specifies CASSLFRDRRNQPQHF.